This TCR beta chain was observed in a study of blood T cell repertoires in COVID-19. Background on the study: Sites across the United States, Italy and Spain contributed samples from acute and convalescent COVID-19. PBMCs, B-cell-depleted T cells, or T cells were the source of the cDNA or gDNA that made up the material.

Sequenced by immunoSEQ multiplex PCR; TCRdb stores in-frame clones only, minus some. This table holds 270,000 or so clones, approximately 84% found once. The age range of participants was about 18 to 90 years, with residence in 20 to 25 US areas. The CDR3 loop spans 13 amino acids. V gave up 0 bases and J gave up 8 bases, with 10 bases separating them. CDR1 and CDR2 (germline): GTSNPN, SVGIG (reference sequence). The chain joins TRBV30 to TRBJ1-4; a possible D gene is TRBD1 (6 bases). The sequenced sample consisted of PBMCs or T cells enriched from blood (not recorded which). This sequence originates from a woman aged 50 to 60 who had been exposed to COVID-19. CDR3 DNA: TGTGCCTGGAGTGTCAGGACAGACGAAAAACTGTTTTTT. Translating it yields CAWSVRTDEKLFF.